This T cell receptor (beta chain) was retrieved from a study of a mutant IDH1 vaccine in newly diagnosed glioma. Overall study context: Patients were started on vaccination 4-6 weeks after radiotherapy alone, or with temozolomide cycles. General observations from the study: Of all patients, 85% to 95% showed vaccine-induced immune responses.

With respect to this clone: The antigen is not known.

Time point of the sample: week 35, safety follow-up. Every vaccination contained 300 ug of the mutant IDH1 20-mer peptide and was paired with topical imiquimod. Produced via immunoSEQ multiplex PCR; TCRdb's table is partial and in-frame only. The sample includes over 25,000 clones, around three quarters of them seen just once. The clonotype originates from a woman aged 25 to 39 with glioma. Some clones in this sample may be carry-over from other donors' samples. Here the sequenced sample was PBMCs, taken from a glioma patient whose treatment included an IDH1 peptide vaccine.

DNA for the CDR3: TGTGCCAGCAGTGAATGGGTAGGGACAGGGGCTGAAAAACTGTTTTTT. Translating gives CASSEWVGTGAEKLFF. This chain uses TRBV6-1 with TRBJ1-4; 10 bases are a match to TRBD1. Per germline, CDR1 MNHNS and CDR2 SASEGT. The CDR3 loop spans 16 amino acids. With 2 bases clipped from V and 7 bases from J, the junction kept 7 bases outside the gene matches.